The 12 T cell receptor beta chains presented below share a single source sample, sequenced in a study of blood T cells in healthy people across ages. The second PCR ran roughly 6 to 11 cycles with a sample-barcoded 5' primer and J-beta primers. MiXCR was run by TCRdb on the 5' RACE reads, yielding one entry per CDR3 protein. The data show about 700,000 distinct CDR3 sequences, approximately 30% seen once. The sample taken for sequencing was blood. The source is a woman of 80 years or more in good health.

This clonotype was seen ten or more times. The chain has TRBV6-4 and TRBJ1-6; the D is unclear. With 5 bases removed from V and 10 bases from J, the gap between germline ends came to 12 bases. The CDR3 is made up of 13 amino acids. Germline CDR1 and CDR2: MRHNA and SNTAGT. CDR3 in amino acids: CASSLDNGSPLHF. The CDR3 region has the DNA TGTGCCAGCAGTTTGGATAATGGATCACCCCTCCACTTT.

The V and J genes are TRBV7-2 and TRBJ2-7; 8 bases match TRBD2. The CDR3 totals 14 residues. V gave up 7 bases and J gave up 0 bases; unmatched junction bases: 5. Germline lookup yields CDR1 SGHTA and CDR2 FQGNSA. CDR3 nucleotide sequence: TGTGCCAGCAACCCCGGGACTAGCTCCTACGAGCAGTACTTC. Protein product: CASNPGTSSYEQYF.

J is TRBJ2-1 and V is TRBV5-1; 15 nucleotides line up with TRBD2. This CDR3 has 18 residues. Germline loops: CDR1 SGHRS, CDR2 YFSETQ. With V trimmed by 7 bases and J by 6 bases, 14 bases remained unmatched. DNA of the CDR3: TGCGCCAGCGGCTCCGGACTAGCGGGGGGGCTGAGAGTCAATGAGCAGTTCTTC. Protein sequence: CASGSGLAGGLRVNEQFF.

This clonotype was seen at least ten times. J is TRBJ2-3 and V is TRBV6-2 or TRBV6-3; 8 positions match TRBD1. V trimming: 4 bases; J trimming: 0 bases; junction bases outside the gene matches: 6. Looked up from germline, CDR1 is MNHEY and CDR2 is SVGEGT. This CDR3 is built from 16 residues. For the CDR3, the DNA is TGTGCCAGCAGTTCTCCGACAGGGGCGAGCACAGATACGCAGTATTTT. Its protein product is CASSSPTGASTDTQYF.

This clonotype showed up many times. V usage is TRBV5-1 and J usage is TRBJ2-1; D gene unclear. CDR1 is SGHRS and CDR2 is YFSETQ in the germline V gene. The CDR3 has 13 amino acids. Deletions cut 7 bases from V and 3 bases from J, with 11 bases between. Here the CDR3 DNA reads TGCGCCAGCCACGAGGCAGTCTACAATGAGCAGTTCTTC. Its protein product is CASHEAVYNEQFF.

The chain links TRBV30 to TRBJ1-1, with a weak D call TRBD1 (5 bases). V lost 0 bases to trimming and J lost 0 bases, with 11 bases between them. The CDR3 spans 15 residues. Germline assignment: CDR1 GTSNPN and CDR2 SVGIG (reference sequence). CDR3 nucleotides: TGTGCCTGGAGTGTACGAGGGGCGGTGAACACTGAAGCTTTCTTT. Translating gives CAWSVRGAVNTEAFF.

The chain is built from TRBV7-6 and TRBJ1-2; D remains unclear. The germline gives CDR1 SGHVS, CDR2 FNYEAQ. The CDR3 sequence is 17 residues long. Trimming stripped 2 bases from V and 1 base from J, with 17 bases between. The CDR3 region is CASSLRSPARGNYGYTF. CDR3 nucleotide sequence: TGTGCCAGCAGCTTACGGTCCCCCGCGCGGGGTAACTATGGCTACACCTTC.

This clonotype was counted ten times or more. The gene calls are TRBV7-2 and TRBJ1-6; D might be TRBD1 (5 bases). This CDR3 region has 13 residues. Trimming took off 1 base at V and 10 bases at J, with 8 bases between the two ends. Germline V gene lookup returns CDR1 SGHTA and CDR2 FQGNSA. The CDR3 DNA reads TGTGCCAGCAGCTTAGGGGGCAGGTCACCCCTCCACTTT. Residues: CASSLGGRSPLHF.

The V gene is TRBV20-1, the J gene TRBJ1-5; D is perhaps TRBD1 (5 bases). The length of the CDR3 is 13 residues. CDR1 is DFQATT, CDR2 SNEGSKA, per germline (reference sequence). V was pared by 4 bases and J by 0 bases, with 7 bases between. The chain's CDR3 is CSANRNSNQPQHF. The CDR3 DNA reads TGCAGTGCTAACAGGAATAGCAATCAGCCCCAGCATTTT.

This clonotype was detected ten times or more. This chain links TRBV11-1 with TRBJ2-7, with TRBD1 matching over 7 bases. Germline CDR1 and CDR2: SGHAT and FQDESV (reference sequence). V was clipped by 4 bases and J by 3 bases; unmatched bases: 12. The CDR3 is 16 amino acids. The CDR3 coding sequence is TGTGCCAGCAGCTCGCTCCGACAGGGTTTTTACTACGAGCAGTACTTC. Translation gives CASSSLRQGFYYEQYF.

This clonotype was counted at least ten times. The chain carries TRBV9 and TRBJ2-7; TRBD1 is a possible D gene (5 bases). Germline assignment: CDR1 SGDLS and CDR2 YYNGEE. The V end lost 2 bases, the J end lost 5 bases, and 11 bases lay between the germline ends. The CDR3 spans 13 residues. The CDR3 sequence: CASSVEGVDEQYF. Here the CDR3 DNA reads TGTGCCAGCAGCGTGGAAGGGGTCGACGAGCAGTACTTC.

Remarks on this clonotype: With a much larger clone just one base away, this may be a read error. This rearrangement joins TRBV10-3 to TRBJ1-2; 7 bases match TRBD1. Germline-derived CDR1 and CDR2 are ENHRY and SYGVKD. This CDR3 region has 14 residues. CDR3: CAVSGTTGRYGYTF. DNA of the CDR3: TGTGCCGTCAGTGGGACGACAGGGCGCTATGGCTACACCTTC.